One and the same sample provided the 23 T cell receptor beta chains below, sequenced in a study of shared clonotypes between healthy human individuals. The assay was immunoSEQ multiplex PCR, and TCRdb's table has in-frame clones only and misses some. This table has more than 900,000 clones, 78% appearing once. Specimen: memory CD4+ T cells from PBMCs. Subset described: CD45RA-negative fraction. The receptors were sampled from a man aged 18 to 29 in good health. Some clones in this sample may be carry-over from other donors' samples.

This clone has a handful of counts. This same CDR3 is encoded by further DNA sequences in the sample. The chain is built from TRBV6-5 and TRBJ1-2, with a weak D call TRBD1 (5 bases). The CDR3 is 14 amino acids. V lost 2 bases, J lost 2 bases, and 9 bases lay in between. Germline V gives CDR1 MNHEY, CDR2 SVGAGI. Here the CDR3 reads CASSYGGRNYGYTF. The CDR3 nucleotides are TGTGCCAGCAGTTACGGGGGGAGGAACTATGGCTACACCTTC.

This clone showed up just a few times. This rearrangement joins TRBV2 to TRBJ1-1; maybe TRBD1 (5 bases). Trimming pared 3 bases from V and 1 base from J, leaving 9 bases between. CDR3 length equals 14 residues. Germline V gene data show CDR1 as SNHLY and CDR2 as FYNNEI. The CDR3 reads CASSEDGQNTEAFF. The CDR3 DNA reads TGTGCCAGCAGTGAGGACGGACAGAACACTGAAGCTTTCTTT.

J is TRBJ2-1 and V is TRBV9; 9 positions agree with TRBD2. V shed 3 bases, J shed 11 bases, and the junction held 12 bases outside the gene matches. Germline lookup yields CDR1 SGDLS and CDR2 YYNGEE. This CDR3 contains 15 residues. The CDR3 here is CASSAGTSQGAQQFF. The CDR3 region has the DNA TGTGCCAGCAGCGCCGGGACTAGCCAAGGGGCTCAGCAGTTCTTC. Variable domain in full (rest from reference TRBV9 and TRBJ2-1): DSGVTQTPKHLITATGQRVTLRCSPRSGDLSVYWYQQSLDQGLQFLIQYYNGEERAKGNILERFSAQQFPDLHSELNLSSLELGDSALYFCASSAGTSQGAQQFFGPGTRLTVL.

CDR3: CASSLNPGTLYNEQFF. CDR3 sequence (DNA): TGTGCCAGCAGCCTCAACCCTGGGACACTGTACAATGAGCAGTTCTTC. This sequence joins TRBV11-3 and TRBJ2-1; tentative D call: TRBD1 (6 bases). Germline V CDR1 and CDR2: SGHNT, YENEEA. The germline V and J ends were trimmed by 5 bases and 4 bases, with 18 bases remaining between them. This CDR3 is built from 16 residues.

This chain links TRBV7-2 with TRBJ1-3; D is unresolved. V lost 2 bases to trimming and J lost 0 bases, with 11 bases between them. Germline values: CDR1 SGHTA, CDR2 FQGNSA. The CDR3 covers 16 residues. CDR3 in DNA: TGTGCCAGCAGCTTAACGGCAGTGATCTCTGGAAACACCATATATTTT. Its translation is CASSLTAVISGNTIYF.

J is TRBJ2-1 and V is TRBV11-3; the match to TRBD2 covers 15 bases. CDR1 and CDR2 (germline): SGHNT, YENEEA. CDR3 length: 17 amino acids. The ends lost 5 bases at V and 4 bases at J; junction bases unmatched: 6. CDR3 amino acids: CASSPRTSGREYNEQFF. As DNA, the CDR3 is TGTGCCAGCAGCCCTAGGACTAGCGGGAGGGAGTACAATGAGCAGTTCTTC.

V is TRBV4-3 and J is TRBJ1-3, with 7 nucleotides matching TRBD1. Trimming took 6 bases from V and 3 from J; bases not matched to a gene: 20. The length of the CDR3 is 19 residues. Germline lookup yields CDR1 LGHNA and CDR2 YSLEER. CDR3 coding DNA: TGCGCCAGCAGTCGTTCCACCACTCACCCCCCAGGGGGTGGAAACACCATATATTTT. Translation gives CASSRSTTHPPGGGNTIYF.

This rearrangement joins TRBV18 to TRBJ2-2, with D maybe TRBD1 (5 bases). CDR1 and CDR2 from the germline V gene are KGHSH and LQKENI. V was clipped by 5 bases and J by 4 bases, with 17 bases between them. CDR3 length: 16 residues. The CDR3 spells CASSSPQGWGTGELFF. The CDR3 DNA reads TGTGCCAGCTCATCCCCCCAGGGTTGGGGCACCGGGGAGCTGTTTTTT. Using reference TRBV18 and TRBJ2-2 for the parts outside the CDR3, the full variable domain is NAGVMQNPRHLVRRRGQEARLRCSPMKGHSHVYWYRQLPEEGLKFMVYLQKENIIDESGMPKERFSAEFPKEGPSILRIQQVVRGDSAAYFCASSSPQGWGTGELFFGEGSRLTVL.

The J gene is TRBJ1-1, the V gene TRBV28; D not resolved. Trimming cost V 2 bases and J 6 bases, with 7 bases left between them. This CDR3 has 12 residues. The V gene's germline CDR1 is MDHEN and CDR2 SYDVKM. The CDR3 loop is CASSLTGAEAFF. CDR3 nucleotide sequence: TGTGCCAGCAGTTTAACTGGGGCTGAAGCTTTCTTT.

The chain employs TRBV7-2 and TRBJ2-2; 7 bases map to TRBD2. The germline V gene has CDR1 SGHTA and CDR2 FQGNSA. Unmatched junction bases numbered 1, after V lost 3 bases and J lost 6 bases. The CDR3 covers 13 residues. This chain's CDR3 is CASSFTSAGELFF. The CDR3 DNA follows: TGTGCCAGCAGCTTTACTAGCGCCGGGGAGCTGTTTTTT.

In its sample, this clone was seen once. J is TRBJ1-5 and V is TRBV28; no clear D gene. The CDR3 covers 13 residues. From germline, CDR1 is MDHEN and CDR2 SYDVKM. Deletions cut 6 bases from V and 1 base from J, with 7 bases between. CDR3 nucleotide sequence: TGTGCCAGCAGCGCCTGGAGCAATCAGCCCCAGCATTTT. Protein sequence: CASSAWSNQPQHF.

This clone was detected only once. V is TRBV19 and J is TRBJ2-1, with D maybe TRBD1 (5 bases). CDR3 length equals 14 residues. V shed 2 bases and J shed 8 bases, with 13 bases lying between them. Germline V gene sequence: CDR1 LNHDA, CDR2 SQIVND (reference sequence). CDR3 in amino acids: CASSINRVGDEQFF. The DNA for the CDR3 is TGTGCCAGTAGTATAAACCGGGTAGGGGATGAGCAGTTCTTC.

The rearrangement links TRBV2 to TRBJ1-1, with a tentative D call TRBD1 (6 bases). V was pared by 6 bases and J by 5 bases, with 19 bases between. CDR1 is SNHLY, CDR2 FYNNEI, per germline. The CDR3 sequence is 15 residues long. The CDR3 nucleotides read TGTGCCAGCAGCACATGGACGGGGGGGCGGACTGAAGCTTTCTTT. Protein product: CASSTWTGGRTEAFF.

The CDR3 region is CASYRRLAGLQETQYF. As DNA, the CDR3 is TGTGCCAGCTACCGTCGGCTAGCGGGATTACAAGAGACCCAGTACTTC. V gene TRBV7-9 combines with J gene TRBJ2-5; 9 bases agree with TRBD2. Per germline, CDR1 SEHNR and CDR2 FQNEAQ (reference sequence). The CDR3 extends over 16 amino acids. V lost 8 bases, J lost 2 bases, and 12 bases stayed unmatched.

The chain is built from TRBV4-1 and TRBJ1-1; D might be TRBD1 (6 bases). Germline CDR1 and CDR2: MGHRA and YSYEKL. The CDR3 is 15 residues long. Trimming stripped 5 bases from V and 4 bases from J, with 17 bases between. CDR3 DNA sequence: TGCGCCAGCAGCTTCAAGGTGGGGGCGCCCACTGAAGCTTTCTTT. Translated: CASSFKVGAPTEAFF.

The chain links TRBV2 to TRBJ1-2; no definite D call. V gave up 4 bases and J gave up 7 bases, with 13 bases separating them. The CDR3 is 13 amino acids. The V gene's germline CDR1 is SNHLY and CDR2 FYNNEI. Here the CDR3 reads CASSVTNGLGYTF. Here the CDR3 DNA reads TGTGCCAGCAGTGTCACTAACGGACTTGGCTACACCTTC.

This clone was counted a few times. The chain combines TRBV28 with TRBJ2-7; D is unresolved. This CDR3 has 15 amino acids. V gave up 1 base and J gave up 3 bases, with 13 bases separating them. Germline V CDR1 and CDR2: MDHEN, SYDVKM. This CDR3 reads CASSLSARYHYEQYF. DNA of the CDR3: TGTGCCAGCAGTTTATCGGCCAGGTACCACTACGAGCAGTACTTC. Complete variable domain (other parts from reference TRBV28 and TRBJ2-7): DVKVTQSSRYLVKRTGEKVFLECVQDMDHENMFWYRQDPGLGLRLIYFSYDVKMKEKGDIPEGYSVSREKKERFSLILESASTNQTSMYLCASSLSARYHYEQYFGPGTRLTVT.

This sequence joins TRBV7-9 and TRBJ1-1, with no clear D. CDR1 and CDR2 from the germline V gene are SEHNR and FQNEAQ (reference sequence). The CDR3 is 12 residues long. The V gene lost 4 bases and the J gene lost 5 bases, with 8 bases spanning the gap. The CDR3 DNA follows: TGTGCCAGCAGCTCCTTTAGGACTGAAGCTTTCTTT. Its protein product is CASSSFRTEAFF. Drawing the rest from reference TRBV7-9 and TRBJ1-1, the complete variable domain is DTGVSQNPRHKITKRGQNVTFRCDPISEHNRLYWYRQTLGQGPEFLTYFQNEAQLEKSRLLSDRFSAERPKGSFSTLEIQRTEQGDSAMYLCASSSFRTEAFFGQGTRLTVV.

The chain employs TRBV9 and TRBJ2-1; the D is unclear. Germline V gene lookup returns CDR1 SGDLS and CDR2 YYNGEE. This CDR3 region has 14 residues. Trimming pared 1 base from V and 3 bases from J, leaving 8 bases between. The CDR3 protein is CASSVLPGYNEQFF. CDR3 nucleotides: TGTGCCAGCAGCGTACTACCCGGCTACAATGAGCAGTTCTTC.

The chain has TRBV7-3 and TRBJ2-2, with unresolved D. V shed 2 bases and J shed 3 bases, with 7 bases lying between them. Germline values: CDR1 SGHTA, CDR2 FQGTGA. This CDR3 is built from 14 residues. CDR3 coding DNA: TGTGCCAGCAGCTTACAAGACCACACCGGGGAGCTGTTTTTT. It is translated as CASSLQDHTGELFF.

The genes are TRBV28 and TRBJ2-5; D is ambiguous. The CDR3 consists of 13 residues. Germline CDR1 is MDHEN and CDR2 is SYDVKM. The V gene lost 2 bases and the J gene lost 6 bases, with 10 bases spanning the gap. Here the CDR3 reads CASSLVGGQTQYF. CDR3 DNA sequence: TGTGCCAGCAGTTTAGTAGGCGGCCAGACCCAGTACTTC.

The V and J genes are TRBV28 and TRBJ2-7; TRBD1 aligns across 9 bases. V lost 4 bases to trimming and J lost 0 bases; unmatched junction nucleotides: 4. The CDR3 length is 15 residues. Germline CDR1 and CDR2: MDHEN and SYDVKM. The CDR3 loop reads CASSSGQGSSYEQYF. DNA for the CDR3: TGTGCCAGCAGTTCGGGACAGGGCAGCTCCTACGAGCAGTACTTC.

The chain carries TRBV5-5 and TRBJ1-1; D remains ambiguous. This CDR3 spans 13 amino acids. Between the trimmed V and J ends, which lost 4 bases and 1 base, there was a span of 8 bases. Germline CDR1 and CDR2: SGHKS and YYEKEE (reference sequence). CDR3 in amino acids: CASSPVTNTEAFF. The CDR3 region has the DNA TGTGCCAGCAGCCCAGTCACGAACACTGAAGCTTTCTTT.